Listed below are T cell receptor beta chains from one sample, sequenced in a study of blood T cell repertoires in COVID-19. The method was immunoSEQ multiplex PCR; TCRdb's version includes in-frame clones alone and lacks a portion of them. The sample yields over 45,000 clones, approximately 78% seen once. The sample consisted of peripheral blood. The receptors stem from a human donor in a cohort sampled during active or convalescent COVID-19. Both conserved end residues are part of each CDR3. The D gene is left open where the match is weak. Only some rows state a clone size, as once, few, many or a class for expanded clones.

v_gene	j_gene	abundance	d_gene	CDR3nt	CDR3aa
TRBV21-1	TRBJ1-3	-	-	TGTGCCACCCCTCTCAAGGTGGAGGGGGGAAACACCATATATTTT	CATPLKVEGGNTIYF
TRBV7-6	TRBJ1-3	-	-	TGTGCCAGCACTAGGTCGGACACCATATATTTT	CASTRSDTIYF
TRBV9	TRBJ1-2	-	TRBD1	TGTGCCAGCAGCTCCGGGACAGGGGGGGAGGTTGGCTACACCTTC	CASSSGTGGEVGYTF
TRBV19	TRBJ2-1	-	TRBD2	TGTGCCAGTAGTATGGGGGGGAGCACTGAGCAGTTCTTC	CASSMGGSTEQFF
TRBV19	TRBJ2-1	-	TRBD1	TGTGCCAGTAGACCCGGGACAGTTGACAATGAGCAGTTCTTC	CASRPGTVDNEQFF
TRBV18	TRBJ1-2	-	TRBD1	TGTGCCAGCTCACCGGACAGGTCGGGCGGCTACACCTTC	CASSPDRSGGYTF
TRBV2	TRBJ1-2	-	TRBD1	TGTGCCAGCAGGGAGATCACAGGGGGCGTAAACACCTTC	CASREITGGVNTF
TRBV2	TRBJ1-1	-	TRBD1	TGTGCCAGCAGTGATACAGGGGGGATCACTGAAGCTTTCTTT	CASSDTGGITEAFF
TRBV7-2	TRBJ2-1	-	TRBD2	TGTGCCAGCAGCTGGACTAGCGGGGGCTACAATGAGCAGTTCTTC	CASSWTSGGYNEQFF
TRBV18	TRBJ2-1	-	-	TGTGCCAGCTCACCGCAGGATAAGGGGTACAATGAGCAGTTCTTC	CASSPQDKGYNEQFF
TRBV5-4	TRBJ2-1	-	-	TGTGCCAGCAGCACCGACAGTCTATATCCGTTCTTC	CASSTDSLYPFF
TRBV10-3	TRBJ2-6	-	-	TGTGCCATCAGTGATAACTCTGGGGCCAACGTCCTGACTTTC	CAISDNSGANVLTF
TRBV10-3	TRBJ2-1	-	-	TGTGCCATCAGTGAGTCGGGTGGAGTTTACAATGAGCAGTTCTTC	CAISESGGVYNEQFF
TRBV29-1	TRBJ1-2	medium-sized	-	TGCAGCGTTGAAAGCCTATCCGGGACAACTAACTATGGCTACACCTTC	CSVESLSGTTNYGYTF
TRBV19	TRBJ1-1	-	TRBD1	TGTGCCAGTAGTATCCCCGACAGGGGACACAACACTGAAGCTTTCTTT	CASSIPDRGHNTEAFF
TRBV3-1/TRBV3-2	TRBJ2-7	-	-	TGTGCCAGCAGCCAAGATTCCCGGTACGAGCAGTACTTC	CASSQDSRYEQYF
TRBV2	TRBJ1-1	-	-	TGTGCCAGCACTACGGGACACTACGAAGCTTTCTTT	CASTTGHYEAFF
TRBV9	TRBJ2-2	-	TRBD2	TGTGCCAGCAGCGTTGGCGGGGGGGCCTCATTCCGCACCGGGGAGCTGTTTTTT	CASSVGGGASFRTGELFF
TRBV7-9	TRBJ2-3	-	-	TGTGCCAGCAGCTCGAGTAGAGATACGCAGTATTTT	CASSSSRDTQYF
TRBV12-5	TRBJ1-5	-	TRBD1	TGTGCTAGTGGTTCCCCAGGGGGGCTAAGCAATCAGCCCCAGCATTTT	CASGSPGGLSNQPQHF
TRBV13	TRBJ2-7	many	TRBD1	TGTGCCAGCAGCTTAGAGGGACAGGGAAATTACGAGCAGTACTTC	CASSLEGQGNYEQYF
TRBV20-1	TRBJ2-7	-	-	TGCAGTGCTAGAGAGGCGGGGCAGCAGTACTTC	CSAREAGQQYF
TRBV7-9	TRBJ1-1	-	TRBD1	TGTGCCAGCAGTACTTACAGGGGCCGGAACACTGAAGCTTTCTTT	CASSTYRGRNTEAFF
TRBV4-1	TRBJ2-1	-	TRBD2	TGCGCCAGCAGCCAAGAAGGAGCGGGGGGGCGTACCTACAATGAGCAGTTCTTC	CASSQEGAGGRTYNEQFF
TRBV6-5	TRBJ1-5	few	-	TGTGCCAGCAGCCCCAGGGATGGCAATCAGCCCCAGCATTTT	CASSPRDGNQPQHF
TRBV11-2	TRBJ1-1	-	-	TGTGCCAGCAGCCGACAGGATTTAGGGCCTGAAGCTTTCTTT	CASSRQDLGPEAFF
TRBV19	TRBJ2-7	-	-	TGTGCCAGTAGTATTTCGGGGAGCTCCTACGAGCAGTACTTC	CASSISGSSYEQYF
TRBV10-1	TRBJ1-6	-	-	TGCGCCAGCCGACGAAGGGGGGGATTCTCCTATAATTCACCCCTCCACTTT	CASRRRGGFSYNSPLHF
TRBV4-2	TRBJ1-1	few	-	TGTGCCAGCAGCCCCCGCGGAGGAAACACTGAAGCTTTCTTT	CASSPRGGNTEAFF
TRBV2	TRBJ1-4	-	-	TGTGCCAGCAGTGGCGGTTTGACAGGAGCTAATGAAAAACTGTTTTTT	CASSGGLTGANEKLFF
TRBV24-1	TRBJ1-5	few	-	TGTGCCACCAGTGAAGGCGGTCAGCCCCAGCATTTT	CATSEGGQPQHF
TRBV7-2	TRBJ2-5	-	-	TGTGCCAGCAGCTTGAGCGGCGCCAAAGAGACCCAGTACTTC	CASSLSGAKETQYF
TRBV2	TRBJ2-5	-	TRBD2	TGTGCCAGCAGTGAATCGAGCGGGGGGGCCTTAAGGGAGACCCAGTACTTC	CASSESSGGALRETQYF
TRBV6-2/TRBV6-3	TRBJ2-7	-	-	TGTGCCAGCAGTTATTTTCCCGACAGAAGCGAGCAGTACTTC	CASSYFPDRSEQYF
TRBV4-2	TRBJ2-7	-	-	TGTGCCAGCAGCCGAGGCAGCGGCGATGTTTACGAGCAGTACTTC	CASSRGSGDVYEQYF
TRBV27	TRBJ1-1	-	-	TGTGCCAGCAGTCCTCGGACTGTGAACACTGAAGCTTTCTTT	CASSPRTVNTEAFF
TRBV9	TRBJ2-3	-	TRBD2	TGTGCCAGCAGCGTAGGGGCTAGCGGGGGGGCAGATACGCAGTATTTT	CASSVGASGGADTQYF
TRBV29-1	TRBJ2-1	-	-	TGCAGCGTTGGAGGGCCGTCGCATAACAATGAGCAGTTCTTC	CSVGGPSHNNEQFF
TRBV2	TRBJ1-3	-	TRBD1	TGTGCCAGCACCTTAAATGCAGGACAGGGGTCCGGGGGTAGTGGAAACACCATATATTTT	CASTLNAGQGSGGSGNTIYF
TRBV30	TRBJ1-2	-	-	TGTGCCTGGAGTGTTGGGGAGGCGGGTAGTGGCTACACCTTC	CAWSVGEAGSGYTF
TRBV7-2	TRBJ1-1	-	TRBD1	TGTGCCAGCAGCTTCTTCACAGGGGGCAACACTGAAGCTTTCTTT	CASSFFTGGNTEAFF
TRBV20-1	TRBJ2-7	-	-	TGCAGTGCTAGGGAGAGCTACGAGCAGTACTTC	CSARESYEQYF
TRBV7-3	TRBJ1-5	-	TRBD1	TGTGCCAGCAGCTCCGGACAGGGCATTTCTAGGCCCCAGCATTTT	CASSSGQGISRPQHF
TRBV4-3	TRBJ2-1	-	TRBD1	TGCGCCAGCAGCCATGGACAGGGAAAATACAATGAGCAGTTCTTC	CASSHGQGKYNEQFF
TRBV7-2	TRBJ2-3	-	TRBD2	TGTGCCAGCAGCTTAGGCGGGGGGCGTAGAGATACGCAGTATTTT	CASSLGGGRRDTQYF
TRBV6-6	TRBJ2-7	-	-	TGTGCCAGCAGCCCTCCTCGGCTGTCGGGCGAGCAGTACTTC	CASSPPRLSGEQYF
TRBV7-9	TRBJ1-1	once	TRBD1	TGTGCCAGCAGCCCGGGGACAGGTCGGTACACTGAAGCTTTCTTT	CASSPGTGRYTEAFF
TRBV9	TRBJ2-3	-	-	TGTGCCAGCAGCGTAGGAGGGACTCTTAGCACAGATACGCAGTATTTT	CASSVGGTLSTDTQYF
TRBV29-1	TRBJ2-3	-	-	TGCAGCGGAGAAACAGGGACAGATACGCAGTATTTT	CSGETGTDTQYF
TRBV19	TRBJ2-2	-	-	TGTGCCAGTAGCCCCACAGGGATGAACACCGGGGAGCTGTTTTTT	CASSPTGMNTGELFF
TRBV29-1	TRBJ2-7	-	-	TGCAGCGTTAAACCGCGGCAGGGGACGGCCGAGCAGTACTTC	CSVKPRQGTAEQYF
TRBV2	TRBJ1-2	once	TRBD1	TGTGCCAGCAGCCAGGGACAGGAAGCGTATGGCTACACCTTC	CASSQGQEAYGYTF
TRBV21-1	TRBJ2-7	-	-	TGTGCCAGCAGCAAAGGAGCCGGGGCTTGGAGGGTCTCCTCCTACGAGCAGTACTTC	CASSKGAGAWRVSSYEQYF
TRBV10-3	TRBJ2-1	once	-	TGTGCCATCAGTGACTTGGCGGGTCAGAATAATGAGCAGTTCTTC	CAISDLAGQNNEQFF
TRBV6-5	TRBJ2-3	-	TRBD2	TGTGCCAGCACCAAACGGGAGGCAGATACGCAGTATTTT	CASTKREADTQYF
TRBV5-4	TRBJ2-7	-	TRBD1	TGTGCCAGCAGCTCGACAGGGGAGCCCTACGAGCAGTACTTC	CASSSTGEPYEQYF
TRBV29-1	TRBJ1-5	-	TRBD1	TGCAGCGTTGAAGACTGGAGACAGGGGGATTCTTTTCGTAATCAGCCCCAGCATTTT	CSVEDWRQGDSFRNQPQHF